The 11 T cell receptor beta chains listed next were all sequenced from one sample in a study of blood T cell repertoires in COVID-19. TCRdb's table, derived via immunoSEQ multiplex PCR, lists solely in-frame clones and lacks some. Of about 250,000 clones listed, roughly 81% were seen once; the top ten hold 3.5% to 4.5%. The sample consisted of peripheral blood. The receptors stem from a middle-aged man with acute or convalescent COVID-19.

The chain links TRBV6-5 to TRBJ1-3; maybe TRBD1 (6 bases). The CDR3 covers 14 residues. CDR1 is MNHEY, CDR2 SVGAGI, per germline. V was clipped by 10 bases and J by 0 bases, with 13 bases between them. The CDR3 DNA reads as TGTGCCACCGCATTGGGACACTCTGGAAACACCATATATTTT. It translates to CATALGHSGNTIYF.

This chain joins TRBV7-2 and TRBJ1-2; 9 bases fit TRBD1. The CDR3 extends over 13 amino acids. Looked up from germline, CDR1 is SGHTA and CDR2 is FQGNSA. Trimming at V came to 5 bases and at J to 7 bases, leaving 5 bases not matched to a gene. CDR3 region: CASSTGTGFGYTF. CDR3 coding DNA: TGTGCCAGCAGCACCGGGACAGGGTTTGGCTACACCTTC.

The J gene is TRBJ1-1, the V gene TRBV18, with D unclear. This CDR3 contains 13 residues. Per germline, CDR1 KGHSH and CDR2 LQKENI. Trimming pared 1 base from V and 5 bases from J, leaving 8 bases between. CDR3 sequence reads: CASSPQERTEAFF. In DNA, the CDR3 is TGTGCCAGCTCACCACAGGAGAGGACTGAAGCTTTCTTT.

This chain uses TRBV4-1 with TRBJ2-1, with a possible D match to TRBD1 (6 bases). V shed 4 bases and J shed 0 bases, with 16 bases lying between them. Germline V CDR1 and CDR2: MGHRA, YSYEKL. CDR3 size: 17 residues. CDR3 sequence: CASSPLWGPSSYNEQFF. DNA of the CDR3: TGCGCCAGCAGCCCGCTTTGGGGGCCTAGCTCCTACAATGAGCAGTTCTTC.

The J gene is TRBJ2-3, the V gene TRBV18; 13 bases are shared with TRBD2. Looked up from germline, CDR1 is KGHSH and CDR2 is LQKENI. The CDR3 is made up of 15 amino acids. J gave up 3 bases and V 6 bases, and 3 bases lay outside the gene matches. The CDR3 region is CASSRTSGSTDTQYF. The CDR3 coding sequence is TGTGCCAGCTCGAGGACTAGCGGGAGTACAGATACGCAGTATTTT.

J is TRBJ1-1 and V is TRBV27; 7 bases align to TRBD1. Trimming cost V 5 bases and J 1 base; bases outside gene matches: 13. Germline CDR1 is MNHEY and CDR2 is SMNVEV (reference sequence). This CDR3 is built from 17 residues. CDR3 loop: CASSSIRTGWANTEAFF. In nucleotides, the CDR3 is TGTGCCAGCAGTAGCATTAGGACAGGATGGGCGAACACTGAAGCTTTCTTT.

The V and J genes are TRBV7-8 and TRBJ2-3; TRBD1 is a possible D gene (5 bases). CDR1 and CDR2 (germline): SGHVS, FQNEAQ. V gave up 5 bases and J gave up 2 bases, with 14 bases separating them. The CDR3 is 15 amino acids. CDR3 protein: CASSPPSGHTDTQYF. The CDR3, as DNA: TGTGCCAGCAGCCCCCCGTCAGGACACACAGATACGCAGTATTTT. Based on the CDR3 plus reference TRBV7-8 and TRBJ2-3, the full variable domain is GAGVSQSPRYKVAKRGQDVALRCDPISGHVSLFWYQQALGQGPEFLTYFQNEAQLDKSGLPSDRFFAERPEGSVSTLKIQRTQQEDSAVYLCASSPPSGHTDTQYFGPGTRLTVL.

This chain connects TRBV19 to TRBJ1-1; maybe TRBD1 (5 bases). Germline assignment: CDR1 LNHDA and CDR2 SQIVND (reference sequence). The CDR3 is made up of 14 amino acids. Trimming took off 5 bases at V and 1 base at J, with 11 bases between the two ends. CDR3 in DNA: TGTGCCAGTAGTCCAGAACAGGAGAACACTGAAGCTTTCTTT. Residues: CASSPEQENTEAFF.

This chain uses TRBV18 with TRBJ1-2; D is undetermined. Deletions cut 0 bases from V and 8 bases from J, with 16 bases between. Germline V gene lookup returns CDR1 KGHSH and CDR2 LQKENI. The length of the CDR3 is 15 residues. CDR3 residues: CASSPPPPRWEGYTF. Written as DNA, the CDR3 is TGTGCCAGCTCACCACCCCCCCCTCGATGGGAGGGCTACACCTTC.

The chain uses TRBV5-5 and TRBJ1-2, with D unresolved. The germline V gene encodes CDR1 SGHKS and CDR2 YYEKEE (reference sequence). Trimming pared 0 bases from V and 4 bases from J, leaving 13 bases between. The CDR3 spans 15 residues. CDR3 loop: CASSLVAANSYGYTF. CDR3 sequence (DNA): TGTGCCAGCAGCTTGGTAGCAGCTAACTCCTATGGCTACACCTTC. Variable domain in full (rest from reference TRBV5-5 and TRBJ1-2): DAGVTQSPTHLIKTRGQQVTLRCSPISGHKSVSWYQQVLGQGPQFIFQYYEKEERGRGNFPDRFSARQFPNYSSELNVNALLLGDSALYLCASSLVAANSYGYTFGSGTRLTVV.

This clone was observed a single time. The CDR3 nucleotides are TGTGCCAGCACGATAGCGGGAGGGACGAAGGAGCAGTTCTTC. This gives the protein CASTIAGGTKEQFF. The chain recombines TRBV25-1 with TRBJ2-1, with TRBD2 matching over 11 bases. V lost 7 bases, J lost 10 bases, and 9 bases stayed unmatched. Germline CDR1 MGHDK, CDR2 SYGVNS. The CDR3 covers 14 residues.